The rows below give T cell receptor beta chains drawn from one sample of a study of blood T cell repertoires in COVID-19. Clones were read by immunoSEQ multiplex PCR, and TCRdb kept only the in-frame ones, dropping some. The data show fewer than 400,000 clones, approximately 88% seen once. The sequenced sample consisted of PBMCs or T cells enriched from blood (not recorded which). These receptors were obtained from a woman younger than 30 who had recovered from COVID-19. CDR3s leave out the opening cysteine and the closing phenylalanine or tryptophan. D genes are given only for firm matches.

cdr3_aa: ASSPNTGGPEKLF; d_call: .; cdr3_length: 13; j_call: TRBJ1-4; v_call: TRBV6-2/TRBV6-3
cdr3_aa: ASSQDIGEIYGYT; d_call: .; cdr3_length: 13; j_call: TRBJ1-2; v_call: TRBV3-1/TRBV3-2
cdr3_aa: ASRRLAGDYGTDTQY; d_call: TRBD2; cdr3_length: 15; j_call: TRBJ2-3; v_call: TRBV7-9
cdr3_aa: ASSLPASVQETQY; d_call: .; cdr3_length: 13; j_call: TRBJ2-5; v_call: TRBV5-1
cdr3_aa: ASSLVPGSTDTQY; d_call: .; cdr3_length: 13; j_call: TRBJ2-3; v_call: TRBV7-7
cdr3_aa: ASSLRQIEETQY; d_call: .; cdr3_length: 12; j_call: TRBJ2-5; v_call: TRBV11-2
cdr3_aa: ASSLTAGNYGYT; d_call: .; cdr3_length: 12; j_call: TRBJ1-2; v_call: TRBV7-3
cdr3_aa: ASSSRRGLNTGELF; d_call: .; cdr3_length: 14; j_call: TRBJ2-2; v_call: TRBV9
cdr3_aa: ASSSPAGSGANVLT; d_call: .; cdr3_length: 14; j_call: TRBJ2-6; v_call: TRBV28
cdr3_aa: ASSNYGLAGDGNEQY; d_call: .; cdr3_length: 15; j_call: TRBJ2-7; v_call: TRBV21-1
cdr3_aa: ASSKFKGPSSYEQY; d_call: .; cdr3_length: 14; j_call: TRBJ2-7; v_call: TRBV19
cdr3_aa: ASSQRPAGGHEQY; d_call: TRBD2; cdr3_length: 13; j_call: TRBJ2-7; v_call: TRBV4-2
cdr3_aa: ASSESHGGGLNQPQH; d_call: .; cdr3_length: 15; j_call: TRBJ1-5; v_call: TRBV25-1
cdr3_aa: SASATGGPNEKLF; d_call: TRBD1; cdr3_length: 13; j_call: TRBJ1-4; v_call: TRBV20-1
cdr3_aa: ASQTGISTDTQY; d_call: .; cdr3_length: 12; j_call: TRBJ2-3; v_call: TRBV2
cdr3_aa: ASSTSRRNTEAF; d_call: .; cdr3_length: 12; j_call: TRBJ1-1; v_call: TRBV11-1
cdr3_aa: ASSFRWAGGETQY; d_call: TRBD1; cdr3_length: 13; j_call: TRBJ2-5; v_call: TRBV11-2